The 5 T cell receptor beta chains reported below all come from one sample, sequenced in a study of CD8+CD57+ T cells in acquired aplastic anemia. TCR beta VDJ and CDR3 were profiled, and genomic DNA was the template. A single record per CDR3 protein comes from TCRdb applying MiXCR to the reads. The data show about 200,000 distinct CDR3 sequences, around 32% seen once. Material: sorted CD4+, CD8+, or CD8+CD57+ T cells (not recorded which) from PBMCs. These receptors were taken from a human donor in good health, serving as a control.

This clonotype was detected a few times. This chain connects TRBV7-3 to TRBJ2-2; D gene uncertain. V dropped 5 bases and J dropped 4 bases, with 11 bases sitting between them. Germline assignment: CDR1 SGHTA and CDR2 FQGTGA. This CDR3 spans 14 amino acids. Here the CDR3 DNA reads TGTGCCAGCAGCAATACCATGGGCACCGGGGAGCTGTTTTTT. As protein: CASSNTMGTGELFF.

This clonotype was counted many times. J is TRBJ1-1 and V is TRBV7-2, with a weak D call TRBD1 (6 bases). From germline, CDR1 is SGHTA and CDR2 FQGNSA. The V and J ends lost 4 bases and 5 bases respectively, with 14 bases between them. The CDR3 loop spans 14 amino acids. Written as DNA, the CDR3 is TGTGCCAGCAGCTCCCAGGGGAGAGGAACTGAAGCTTTCTTT. This sequence encodes CASSSQGRGTEAFF.

The chain recombines TRBV12-5 with TRBJ2-5; TRBD1 might be the D (7 bases). Germline V gene data show CDR1 as LGHNT and CDR2 as FRNRAP. Trimming stripped 7 bases from V and 1 base from J, with 22 bases between. CDR3 length: 17 amino acids. The CDR3 spells CASVPPWRGLSQETQYF. CDR3 sequence (DNA): TGTGCTAGTGTCCCCCCTTGGAGGGGGCTCTCCCAAGAGACCCAGTACTTC.

The rearrangement links TRBV19 to TRBJ1-1; TRBD1 agrees at 9 bases. The CDR3 has 15 residues. In germline, CDR1 is LNHDA, CDR2 SQIVND (reference sequence). V lost 5 bases to trimming and J lost 6 bases; unmatched junction nucleotides: 10. The DNA for the CDR3 is TGTGCCAGTAGTTCCGGGACAGGGCGAGACGCTGAAGCTTTCTTT. This sequence encodes CASSSGTGRDAEAFF.

The sample holds many counts of this clonotype. The rearrangement joins TRBV7-3 to TRBJ1-6; D gene uncertain. The CDR3 has 16 amino acids. Germline V gene sequence: CDR1 SGHTA, CDR2 FQGTGA. The V gene lost 11 bases and the J gene lost 6 bases, with 23 bases spanning the gap. Here the CDR3 reads CAGRTAPIKTNSPLHF. Written as DNA, the CDR3 is TGTGCCGGAAGGACGGCTCCCATCAAGACTAATTCACCCCTCCACTTT.